Here is one T cell receptor (beta chain) with its context. These data originate in a study of blood T cell repertoires in COVID-19. At the level of the study: Samples came from the United States, Italy and Spain, spanning acute and convalescent COVID-19. Sources were T cells, B-cell-depleted T cells, or PBMCs; the material itself was cDNA or gDNA.

This CDR3 contains 15 residues. Germline CDR1 reads SGHTS; CDR2 reads YDEGEE. With V trimmed by 7 bases and J by 2 bases, 12 bases remained unmatched. In the authors' workflow: The authors estimated nucleated cell counts from reference gene primer amplification. Clones were sequenced by immunoSEQ multiplex PCR, and TCRdb holds only the in-frame ones, with some missing. The V and J calls and the clone size are those of that table, but D and trimming were determined from the DNA. The sample lists a few hundred thousand clones, approximately 86% occurring once. Sequencing was performed on peripheral blood. The rearrangement links TRBV5-8 to TRBJ2-7, with TRBD2 matching 7 bases. This receptor was taken from a human donor in a cohort sampled during active COVID-19. DNA for the CDR3: TGTGCCAGCCTCCACTGGGAGGGAAGAACCTACGAGCAGTACTTC. Encoded protein: CASLHWEGRTYEQYF. Supplemented by reference TRBV5-8 and TRBJ2-7, the full variable domain reads EAGVTQSPTHLIKTRGQQATLRCSPISGHTSVYWYQQALGLGLQFLLWYDEGEERNRGNFPPRFSGRQFPNYSSELNVNALELEDSALYLCASLHWEGRTYEQYFGPGTRLTVT.